This TCR beta chain appears in the sequencing data of a study of blood T cell repertoires in COVID-19. Study context: Material from acute and convalescent COVID-19 was sourced from the United States, Italy and Spain. PBMCs, B-cell-depleted T cells, or T cells were the source of the cDNA or gDNA that made up the material.

Seattle patients were enrolled while actively infected and followed longitudinally. In the original workflow: Reference gene primer amplification yielded estimated nucleated cell counts. TCRdb's copy holds only in-frame clones and misses some; the assay was immunoSEQ multiplex PCR. V and J calls and clone size follow that table, whereas D and trimming were derived from the DNA. The data show about 300,000 clones, about nine tenths seen once. Germline trimming cut 5 bases from V and 6 bases from J; bases unmatched to any gene: 1. Germline V gene sequence: CDR1 MNHEY, CDR2 SMNVEV (reference sequence). The CDR3 contains 13 residues. This clone was counted a few times.

The sequence came from a woman under 40 with COVID-19, enrolled during active disease. The chain has TRBV27 and TRBJ1-4; 9 positions agree with TRBD1. Input material: peripheral blood. CDR3 in amino acids: CASSRDRDEKLFF. DNA for the CDR3: TGTGCCAGCAGTCGGGACAGGGATGAAAAACTGTTTTTT.